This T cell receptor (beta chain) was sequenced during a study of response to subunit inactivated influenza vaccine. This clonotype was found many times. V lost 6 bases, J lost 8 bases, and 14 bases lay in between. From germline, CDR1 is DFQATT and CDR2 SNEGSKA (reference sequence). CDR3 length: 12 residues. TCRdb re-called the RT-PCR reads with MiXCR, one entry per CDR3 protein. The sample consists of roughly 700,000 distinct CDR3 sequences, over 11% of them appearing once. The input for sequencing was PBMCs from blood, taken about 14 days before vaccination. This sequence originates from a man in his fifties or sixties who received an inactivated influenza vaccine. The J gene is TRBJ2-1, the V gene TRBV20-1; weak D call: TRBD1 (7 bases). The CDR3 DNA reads TGCAGTGCCCAGGGGGAGGTCGATGAGCAGTTCTTC. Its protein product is CSAQGEVDEQFF.